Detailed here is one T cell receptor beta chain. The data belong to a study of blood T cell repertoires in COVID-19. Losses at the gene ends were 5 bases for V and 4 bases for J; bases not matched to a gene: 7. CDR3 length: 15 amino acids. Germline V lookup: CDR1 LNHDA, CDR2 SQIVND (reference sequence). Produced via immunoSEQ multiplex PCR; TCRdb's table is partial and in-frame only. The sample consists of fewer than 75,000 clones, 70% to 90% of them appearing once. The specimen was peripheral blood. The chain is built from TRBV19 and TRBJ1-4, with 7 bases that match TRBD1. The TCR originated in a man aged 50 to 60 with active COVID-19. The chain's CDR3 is CASSPATGSNEKLFF. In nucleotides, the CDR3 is TGTGCCAGTAGTCCCGCGACAGGGAGTAATGAAAAACTGTTTTTT.